Shown below are 19 T cell receptor beta chains from a single sample sequenced in a study of T cell responses to AZD1222 COVID-19 vaccine. Libraries were prepared by immunoSEQ multiplex PCR; TCRdb keeps only in-frame clonotypes and omits some of them. The data show 20,000 to 25,000 clones, approximately 80% seen once. The sample was peripheral blood, taken on day 0 of AZD1222 vaccination. Source of these receptors: an adult in good health.

This rearrangement joins TRBV29-1 to TRBJ1-1, with D possibly TRBD1 on 6 matching bases. Germline CDR1 SQVTM, CDR2 ANQGSEA. V lost 3 bases to trimming and J lost 4 bases, with 15 bases between them. The length of the CDR3 is 14 residues. DNA for the CDR3: TGCAGCGTTGATGGGGTGTCGGGGGCCACTGAAGCTTTCTTT. The encoded protein is CSVDGVSGATEAFF.

The V gene is TRBV7-9, the J gene TRBJ1-4, with TRBD1 matching over 9 bases. The CDR3 is made up of 14 amino acids. Unmatched junction bases numbered 1, after V lost 3 bases and J lost 5 bases. The V gene's germline CDR1 is SEHNR and CDR2 FQNEAQ (reference sequence). CDR3 residues: CASSLTGGNEKLFF. The CDR3 DNA follows: TGTGCCAGCAGCTTGACAGGGGGAAATGAAAAACTGTTTTTT.

This clone has more than one count but fewer than ten. This sequence joins TRBV4-3 and TRBJ2-2; D is perhaps TRBD1 or TRBD2 (5 bases each). The CDR3 runs to 19 residues. V gave up 0 bases and J gave up 3 bases, with 20 bases separating them. CDR1 and CDR2 (germline): LGHNA, YSLEER. The chain's CDR3 is CASSQDQFGARGDTGELFF. Written as DNA, the CDR3 is TGCGCCAGCAGCCAAGATCAGTTCGGGGCTAGGGGCGACACCGGGGAGCTGTTTTTT.

The chain employs TRBV9 and TRBJ2-7; 11 bases are a match to TRBD2. The trim removed 1 base at V and 0 bases at J, leaving 9 bases unmatched. Germline V gene lookup returns CDR1 SGDLS and CDR2 YYNGEE. This CDR3 comprises 18 residues. The CDR3 DNA reads TGTGCCAGCAGCGTAAACCCCGGGGGACTAGCGGACTCCTACGAGCAGTACTTC. It is translated as CASSVNPGGLADSYEQYF.

V is TRBV5-1 and J is TRBJ1-4; possible D gene TRBD1, 5 bases. Germline CDR1 SGHRS, CDR2 YFSETQ. V was shortened by 3 bases and J by 8 bases, with 17 bases between the two germline ends. The CDR3 length is 15 residues. The chain's CDR3 is CASSWTSGIGEKLFF. CDR3 DNA: TGCGCCAGCAGCTGGACTTCAGGGATAGGAGAAAAACTGTTTTTT.

The CDR3 DNA sequence: TGTGCCAGCAGCTCGGACAGGGGGATATTAGAGACCCAGTACTTC. Translated, it gives CASSSDRGILETQYF. This chain links TRBV5-5 with TRBJ2-5, with 10 bases fitting TRBD1. Looked up from germline, CDR1 is SGHKS and CDR2 is YYEKEE (reference sequence). The CDR3 runs to 15 residues. Germline trimming cut 3 bases from V and 4 bases from J; bases unmatched to any gene: 6.

J is TRBJ1-1 and V is TRBV29-1, with D perhaps matching TRBD1 (6 bases). Germline V lookup: CDR1 SQVTM, CDR2 ANQGSEA. This CDR3 comprises 12 residues. V was clipped by 4 bases and J by 3 bases, with 9 bases between them. CDR3 sequence: CSVATGYTEAFF. The CDR3 DNA reads TGCAGCGTTGCAACAGGGTACACTGAAGCTTTCTTT.

The rearrangement uses TRBV28 and TRBJ1-5; no reliable D call. The CDR3 loop spans 13 amino acids. Germline V CDR1 and CDR2: MDHEN, SYDVKM. V was shortened by 4 bases and J by 1 base, with 5 bases between the two germline ends. The CDR3 spells CASSSGSNQPQHF. For the CDR3, the DNA is TGTGCCAGCAGTTCGGGCAGCAATCAGCCCCAGCATTTT.

The rearrangement uses TRBV5-5 and TRBJ2-2, with D possibly matching TRBD2 (5 bases). The V gene lost 4 bases and the J gene lost 4 bases, with 17 bases spanning the gap. The CDR3 totals 16 residues. Germline V CDR1 and CDR2: SGHKS, YYEKEE (reference sequence). The CDR3 nucleotides read TGTGCCAGCAGCCGGCTACCGGGATTATCCACCGGGGAGCTGTTTTTT. Protein: CASSRLPGLSTGELFF.

The chain is built from TRBV4-1 and TRBJ1-2; D not resolved. Trimming removed 0 bases from V and 0 bases from J, with 14 bases in between. This CDR3 comprises 17 residues. The germline gives CDR1 MGHRA, CDR2 YSYEKL. The CDR3 spells CASSQEPGVIANYGYTF. CDR3 nucleotides: TGCGCCAGCAGCCAAGAACCTGGGGTTATCGCTAACTATGGCTACACCTTC.

This clone has more than one count but fewer than ten. The J gene is TRBJ2-3, the V gene TRBV7-3; 11 positions match TRBD2. After removal of 4 bases from V and 11 bases from J, the junction contained 2 bases not matched to a gene. The CDR3 contains 12 residues. The germline gives CDR1 SGHTA, CDR2 FQGTGA. CDR3 sequence (DNA): TGTGCCAGCAGCTCAACTAGCGGGGGGCAGTATTTT. It specifies CASSSTSGGQYF. Combining the CDR3 with reference TRBV7-3 and TRBJ2-3 gives the whole variable domain GAGVSQTPSNKVTEKGKYVELRCDPISGHTALYWYRQSLGQGPEFLIYFQGTGAADDSGLPNDRFFAVRPEGSVSTLKIQRTERGDSAVYLCASSSTSGGQYFGPGTRLTVL.

The chain employs TRBV4-3 and TRBJ1-2, with a possible D match to TRBD1 (5 bases). The CDR3 runs to 16 residues. With 0 bases removed from V and 8 bases from J, the gap between germline ends came to 19 bases. Germline V gives CDR1 LGHNA, CDR2 YSLEER. The chain's CDR3 is CASSQDRVAGPWGYTF. The CDR3 coding sequence is TGCGCCAGCAGCCAAGATAGAGTCGCGGGGCCTTGGGGCTACACCTTC.

In its sample, this clone was seen a few times. This chain connects TRBV11-1 to TRBJ2-1; 8 bases match TRBD2. CDR1 and CDR2 (germline): SGHAT, FQDESV (reference sequence). The CDR3 is made up of 16 amino acids. With V trimmed by 3 bases and J by 0 bases, 4 bases remained unmatched. The CDR3 protein is CASSFLAGDSYNEQFF. In DNA, the CDR3 is TGTGCCAGCAGCTTCCTAGCGGGTGACTCCTACAATGAGCAGTTCTTC. Full variable domain (remainder filled in from reference TRBV11-1 and TRBJ2-1): EAEVAQSPRYKITEKSQAVAFWCDPISGHATLYWYRQILGQGPELLVQFQDESVVDDSQLPKDRFSAERLKGVDSTLKIQPAELGDSAMYLCASSFLAGDSYNEQFFGPGTRLTVL.

V usage is TRBV5-1 and J usage is TRBJ2-2; 10 bases are shared with TRBD2. The CDR3 is 14 residues long. Germline-derived CDR1 and CDR2 are SGHRS and YFSETQ. Losses at the gene ends were 4 bases for V and 6 bases for J; bases not matched to a gene: 3. CDR3 sequence: CASSPGTSAGELFF. The DNA of the CDR3 is TGCGCCAGCAGCCCGGGGACTAGCGCCGGGGAGCTGTTTTTT.

The chain is built from TRBV6-2 or TRBV6-3 and TRBJ2-7; perhaps TRBD2 as D (5 bases). Germline CDR1 is MNHEY and CDR2 is SVGEGT. This CDR3 comprises 14 residues. With 4 bases removed from V and 2 bases from J, the gap between germline ends came to 12 bases. The CDR3 nucleotides read TGTGCCAGCAGTTTCATCCGGGAACCCTACGAGCAGTACTTC. Translated, it gives CASSFIREPYEQYF.

V and J are TRBV5-6 and TRBJ2-4; no firm D call. Trimming pared 4 bases from V and 8 bases from J, leaving 16 bases between. CDR1 is SGHDT and CDR2 is YYEEEE in the germline V gene. The CDR3 consists of 14 residues. The CDR3: CASSDGPSTDIQYF. In nucleotides, the CDR3 is TGTGCCAGCAGCGATGGACCCTCAACGGACATTCAGTACTTC.

The chain couples TRBV12-3 or TRBV12-4 to TRBJ1-1; TRBD1 is a possible D gene (5 bases). V dropped 7 bases and J dropped 5 bases, with 14 bases sitting between them. The length of the CDR3 is 13 residues. CDR3 coding DNA: TGTGCCAGCAAAAGGGGTTATGGAACTGAAGCTTTCTTT. It translates to CASKRGYGTEAFF.

This clone was detected once. This chain joins TRBV6-5 and TRBJ2-5; D remains ambiguous. The CDR3 length is 12 residues. CDR1 MNHEY and CDR2 SVGAGI come from the germline V gene. V was shortened by 2 bases and J by 4 bases, with 5 bases between the two germline ends. The CDR3 DNA follows: TGTGCCAGCAGTTACGGCGGAGAGACCCAGTACTTC. This gives the protein CASSYGGETQYF.

This chain joins TRBV6-5 and TRBJ1-1, with 9 bases identical to TRBD1. Germline lookup yields CDR1 MNHEY and CDR2 SVGAGI. After removal of 4 bases from V and 4 bases from J, the junction contained 7 bases not matched to a gene. The CDR3 spans 15 residues. For the CDR3, the DNA is TGTGCCAGCAGTTGGGGACAGGGCCGGACCACTGAAGCTTTCTTT. Protein: CASSWGQGRTTEAFF.